This T cell receptor (beta chain) was found in a study of control samples from healthy donors and cancer patients. Data came from immunoSEQ multiplex PCR; TCRdb stores just in-frame clones and leaves some out. The repertoire has about 150,000 clones, about 94% of them found once; the top ten carry roughly 0.64%. V was clipped by 6 bases and J by 1 base; unmatched bases: 5. The CDR3 contains 15 residues. CDR1 is MNHEY and CDR2 is SVGAGI in the germline V gene. Sequencing used blood. The J gene is TRBJ2-4, the V gene TRBV6-5, with 8 bases lining up with TRBD1. The receptor comes from a woman in her thirties in good health. The CDR3 is CASRQTGDAKNIQYF. Here the CDR3 DNA reads TGTGCCAGCAGACAGACAGGGGATGCCAAAAACATTCAGTACTTC.